This T cell receptor beta chain was captured by sequencing in a study of tumor-infiltrating T cells and Merkel cell polyomavirus (dated by TCRdb to about 2017). For the study in its entirety: In Merkel cell carcinoma patients, the study investigated CD8+ T cells specific for the Merkel cell polyomavirus KLL epitope. In some 15 samples, KLL-tetramer-sorted cells taken from blood or tumor-infiltrating lymphocytes underwent TRB sequencing, as did 11 to 12 matched whole-tumor samples. Varied, non-standardized therapies, including chemotherapy, radiation and immunotherapies, were received by the patients. Across the study, one tumor sample was obtained as a frozen nodal tumor digest and one as a flash-frozen core biopsy of a metastasis. An average of roughly 700 cells (range 350-8,000) was sorted from blood, and an average of 5,776 cells (range about 1,844-13,000) was sorted from TIL. Patients came in at different disease stages and had a median follow-up of around 3 years, ranging from about 1.1 to 6.0 years.

Robust positive staining for Merkel cell polyomavirus Large T antigen was observed by immunohistochemistry in the tumors of all patients. Roughly twelve Merkel cell carcinoma patients with robust KLL-tetramer+ populations, above 0.04% of CD8+ T cells, in blood and/or cultured TIL were included. All patients were Caucasian, with a median age of about 60 years and a range of about 45 to 77 years. A minimum of 1.8 million cells were stained with anti-CD8 PE antibody, a KLL APC tetramer and 7-AAD viability dye. Peripheral blood mononuclear cells were isolated from heparinized blood by Ficoll preparation and were cryopreserved. A FACSAriaII was used to sort cells that were tetramer-positive and CD8-high, and the sorted cells were flash frozen. This clone was recorded only once. Per-base quality was not reported, and no clone a single base away is much larger than it. Library prep was done by the immunoSEQ multiplex PCR assay. Adaptive Biotechnologies (Seattle, WA) carried out genomic DNA extraction, TRB sequencing and normalization. As for the original processing: A TRB sequence was counted as a tetramer-positive clonotype only if the sequence had an estimated two or more genomes. Clonality was calculated as one minus the Shannon entropy of productive TRB sequences, normalized by log2 of unique productive sequences. KLL-specific clonotypes in tumors were found by matching TCRbeta CDR3 amino acid sequences to the sequences from the tetramer-sorted sample of each patient. TCRdb stores this immuneACCESS table with in-frame sequences only. Part of the clones is absent; in the studies checked, under half of the shortfall reflects unresolved V genes, and no reason is known for the rest. The V and J calls and clone size are taken from that table; D and trimming were inferred from the DNA. The sample table holds 1,000 or so clones, of which 87% were seen once. Roughly 19% of the sample belongs to the ten largest clones.

CDR1 and CDR2 are drawn from the germline V gene (reference sequence): SGHKS, YYEKEE. Taken from cysteine to phenylalanine, the CDR3 has 12 residues. The CDR3 DNA has 36 bases and is translated from base 1. V is cut back by 3 bases and J by 6 bases, with 1 base in the junction unmatched. Overall study results and their limits: Significantly improved MCC-specific survival was associated with a higher intratumoral fraction of KLL-specific T cells (roughly 1.8-18% versus roughly 0-0.15%). KLL-specific TRB repertoires were diverse and largely private, with only one public clonotype among 390 or so unique sequences, shared by two patients. More unique KLL-specific clonotypes in tumors (5-108 vs 0-3) was associated with a significant MCC-specific survival advantage (P = 0.0051). One limitation of the study is the small sample size (n of about twelve patients). Because the study covered only a single viral epitope, T cells targeting other Merkel cell polyomavirus epitopes were not captured.

Sequencing was carried out using Merkel cell polyomavirus peptide tetramer+ CD8+ T cells sorted from blood. Sample cell subset or site, as interpreted from the label and publication: CD8+ T cells binding a tetramer loaded with the MCPyV common T-antigen KLL epitope. This chain joins TRBV5-5 to TRBJ2-7; 9 bases in between match TRBD1. The sequence was collected from a man aged 55 to 70 with Merkel cell carcinoma. The CDR3 protein sequence reads: CASSWTGAEQYF. In nucleotides, the sequence is TGTGCCAGCAGCTGGACAGGGGCCGAGCAGTACTTC.